This passage covers 26 T cell receptor beta chains from one sample sequenced in a study of shared clonotypes between healthy human individuals. TCRdb keeps only in-frame clones here, not all; method: immunoSEQ multiplex PCR. The table shows approximately 110,000 clones, with around 66% occurring only once. The sample was memory CD8+ T cells sorted from blood. This sample's subset: CD45RO+ cells pooled with CCR7-negative TemRA cells. These receptors were collected from a woman aged 25 to 45 in good health.

The V gene is TRBV27, the J gene TRBJ2-1, with 7 bases that match TRBD1. This CDR3 is 16 amino acids long. CDR1 and CDR2 from the germline V gene are MNHEY and SMNVEV (reference sequence). V was clipped by 4 bases and J by 0 bases; unmatched bases: 6. The CDR3 DNA reads as TGTGCCAGCAGTTCCTCCCCAGGGGGCTCCTACAATGAGCAGTTCTTC. Residues: CASSSSPGGSYNEQFF.

The chain uses TRBV7-8 and TRBJ2-1, with D possibly being TRBD2 (5 bases). There are 15 residues in the CDR3. V was clipped by 1 base and J by 1 base, with 8 bases between them. The germline gives CDR1 SGHVS, CDR2 FQNEAQ. The CDR3 DNA sequence: TGTGCCAGCAGCTTAGGACTACTATCCTACAATGAGCAGTTCTTC. It yields the protein CASSLGLLSYNEQFF. The full variable domain, with the rest looked up from reference TRBV7-8 and TRBJ2-1, is GAGVSQSPRYKVAKRGQDVALRCDPISGHVSLFWYQQALGQGPEFLTYFQNEAQLDKSGLPSDRFFAERPEGSVSTLKIQRTQQEDSAVYLCASSLGLLSYNEQFFGPGTRLTVL.

This chain joins TRBV28 and TRBJ2-7; D is tentatively TRBD1 or TRBD2 (5 bases each). CDR1 is MDHEN and CDR2 is SYDVKM in the germline V gene. The germline V and J ends were trimmed by 6 bases and 0 bases, with 21 bases remaining between them. The CDR3 consists of 17 residues. The CDR3 coding sequence is TGTGCCAGCAGGGGGACGGCCACCGGTTGGGACTCCTACGAGCAGTACTTC. Its protein is CASRGTATGWDSYEQYF.

The sample holds one count of this clone. This chain joins TRBV7-9 and TRBJ2-7, with no clear D. This CDR3 has 12 residues. V was cut by 5 bases and J by 7 bases, with 12 bases left in between. Looked up from germline, CDR1 is SEHNR and CDR2 is FQNEAQ (reference sequence). The CDR3 sequence: CASSQSRPEQYF. In DNA form, the CDR3 reads TGTGCCAGCAGCCAATCTAGGCCGGAGCAGTACTTC.

The rearrangement uses TRBV7-8 and TRBJ2-1; D ambiguous. The CDR3 extends over 15 amino acids. Looked up from germline, CDR1 is SGHVS and CDR2 is FQNEAQ. V was cut by 4 bases and J by 6 bases, with 16 bases left in between. The CDR3, as DNA: TGTGCCAGCAGCTACTCTCGTGAGGCGCCCAATGAGCAGTTCTTC. Residues: CASSYSREAPNEQFF.

V and J are TRBV13 and TRBJ2-5; 8 bases match TRBD2. The tail of the sequence fits TRBJ2-7 better, so the J call may be wrong. Germline V gene data show CDR1 as PRHDT and CDR2 as FYEKMQ (reference sequence). The CDR3 is made up of 15 amino acids. The CDR3 nucleotides read TGTGCCAGCAGCTTAGGATCGAGCGGGAGTACCGAGCAGTACTTC. It encodes CASSLGSSGSTEQYF.

This clone was found a few times. The chain joins TRBV25-1 to TRBJ1-5, with D perhaps matching TRBD1 (5 bases). With 6 bases removed from V and 2 bases from J, the gap between germline ends came to 11 bases. CDR3 length: 14 residues. Germline assignment: CDR1 MGHDK and CDR2 SYGVNS. CDR3: CASRGGTGNQPQHF. CDR3 coding DNA: TGTGCCAGCAGGGGAGGGACGGGCAATCAGCCCCAGCATTTT.

This clone was observed a few times. The rearrangement uses TRBV27 and TRBJ1-1; TRBD1 matches 8 bases. The V gene end was trimmed by 5 bases and the J gene end by 7 bases; junction bases not matched to a gene: 6. CDR1 and CDR2 (germline): MNHEY, SMNVEV (reference sequence). The CDR3 length is 13 residues. This chain's CDR3 is CASSPRGPNEAFF. In DNA form, the CDR3 reads TGTGCCAGCAGTCCCAGGGGGCCGAATGAAGCTTTCTTT.

The CDR3, as DNA: TGTGCCAGCAGTACCCGGGAGGCGTCCACAGATACGCAGTATTTT. Translated: CASSTREASTDTQYF. The rearrangement uses TRBV28 and TRBJ2-3; 7 bases map to TRBD2. This CDR3 contains 15 residues. J lost 2 bases, V lost 5 bases, and 7 bases had no gene match. Germline V CDR1 and CDR2: MDHEN, SYDVKM. The full variable domain, in which reference TRBV28 and TRBJ2-3 provide the parts outside the CDR3, is DVKVTQSSRYLVKRTGEKVFLECVQDMDHENMFWYRQDPGLGLRLIYFSYDVKMKEKGDIPEGYSVSREKKERFSLILESASTNQTSMYLCASSTREASTDTQYFGPGTRLTVL.

V is TRBV6-5 and J is TRBJ2-7; D ambiguous. V lost 6 bases and J lost 0, with 15 bases in between. Germline lookup yields CDR1 MNHEY and CDR2 SVGAGI. This CDR3 has 15 amino acids. The CDR3 coding sequence is TGTGCCAGCAGACCGTTCACTTCGAGCTCCTACGAGCAGTACTTC. Its translation is CASRPFTSSSYEQYF.

V usage is TRBV28 and J usage is TRBJ1-1; possibly TRBD1 for D (6 bases). Germline lookup yields CDR1 MDHEN and CDR2 SYDVKM. V lost 3 bases and J lost 3, with 11 bases in between. The CDR3 has 14 residues. The CDR3 here is CASSLDSAYTEAFF. As DNA, the CDR3 is TGTGCCAGCAGTTTGGACAGCGCATACACTGAAGCTTTCTTT.

As for this clone: Other DNA sequences within the sample encode an identical CDR3. The chain recombines TRBV9 with TRBJ1-4, with D possibly being TRBD1 (5 bases). V dropped 5 bases and J dropped 1 base, with 9 bases sitting between them. The CDR3 has 14 amino acids. Germline CDR1 is SGDLS and CDR2 is YYNGEE. The CDR3 nucleotides are TGTGCCAGCAGTTTGGGGGGAACTAATGAAAAACTGTTTTTT. Encoded protein: CASSLGGTNEKLFF. Full variable domain (outside the CDR3, taken from reference TRBV9 and TRBJ1-4): DSGVTQTPKHLITATGQRVTLRCSPRSGDLSVYWYQQSLDQGLQFLIQYYNGEERAKGNILERFSAQQFPDLHSELNLSSLELGDSALYFCASSLGGTNEKLFFGSGTQLSVL.

This chain uses TRBV5-1 with TRBJ2-3, with TRBD2 as a possible D gene (6 bases). The V end lost 6 bases, the J end lost 4 bases, and 18 bases lay between the germline ends. This CDR3 comprises 15 residues. Germline V gene data show CDR1 as SGHRS and CDR2 as YFSETQ. The CDR3 bases are TGCGCCAGCAACTGGCCGCGGGGAGTAGCAGATACGCAGTATTTT. Translated, it gives CASNWPRGVADTQYF.

CDR3 protein: CASSEDRGAYEQYF. CDR3 nucleotides: TGTGCCAGCAGCGAAGACAGGGGGGCCTACGAGCAGTACTTC. The V gene is TRBV5-6, the J gene TRBJ2-7, with 9 bases matching TRBD1. Unmatched junction bases numbered 4, after V lost 4 bases and J lost 2 bases. The CDR3 runs to 14 residues. Looked up from germline, CDR1 is SGHDT and CDR2 is YYEEEE.

Remarks on this clone: An end of the junction differs from the germline gene, which may be a read error. The sample contains more than one DNA sequence encoding this CDR3. The chain couples TRBV29-1 to TRBJ2-2, with TRBD1 matching 8 bases. Germline loops: CDR1 SQVTM, CDR2 ANQGSEA. There are 13 residues in the CDR3. The CDR3 loop reads CSGQGADTGELFF. The CDR3 DNA reads as TGCAGCGGTCAGGGGGCCGACACTGGGGAGCTGTTTTTT.

CDR3 sequence (DNA): TGCGCCACTGGCACGGGAGTTCAGGTTGAGCAGTTCTTC. Translated: CATGTGVQVEQFF. The genes are TRBV10-1 and TRBJ2-1; possibly TRBD2 for D (6 bases). The CDR3 is 13 residues long. V lost 10 bases to trimming and J lost 9 bases, with 19 bases between them. The germline gives CDR1 WNHNN, CDR2 SYGVQD (reference sequence).

This clone showed up many times. The chain has TRBV2 and TRBJ2-1, with a possible D match to TRBD1 (5 bases). This CDR3 is 14 amino acids long. Trimming took off 5 bases at V and 4 bases at J, with 12 bases between the two ends. Germline CDR1 SNHLY, CDR2 FYNNEI. In DNA, the CDR3 is TGTGCCAGCAGTTGGCAGGGCGTGTACAATGAGCAGTTCTTC. This gives the protein CASSWQGVYNEQFF.

About this clone: An end of the junction differs from the germline gene, which may be a read error. The J gene is TRBJ2-1, the V gene TRBV6-4; no clear D. Germline CDR1 is MRHNA and CDR2 is SNTAGT. The CDR3 length is 11 residues. This chain's CDR3 is CATSDFDEQFF. CDR3 coding DNA: TGTGCCACCAGTGATTTCGATGAGCAGTTCTTC.

This chain connects TRBV6-6 to TRBJ1-1; TRBD1 is a possible D gene (6 bases). V lost 2 bases, J lost 3 bases, and 10 bases lay in between. Germline assignment: CDR1 MNHNY and CDR2 SVGAGI (reference sequence). CDR3 size: 14 residues. Here the CDR3 reads CASSYQGRDTEAFF. The CDR3 nucleotides read TGTGCCAGCAGTTACCAGGGGAGGGACACTGAAGCTTTCTTT.

The chain links TRBV2 to TRBJ2-7, with D possibly TRBD1 on 5 matching bases. V was trimmed by 2 bases and J by 0 bases, leaving 11 bases between them. Germline-derived CDR1 and CDR2 are SNHLY and FYNNEI. This CDR3 contains 15 residues. The CDR3 bases are TGTGCCAGCAGTGAATGGACATCAAGCTCCTACGAGCAGTACTTC. This sequence encodes CASSEWTSSSYEQYF.

The CDR3: CASSYRGRLAGDIRETQYF. The CDR3 coding sequence is TGTGCCAGCAGCTACCGGGGCAGGCTAGCGGGAGATATTAGAGAGACCCAGTACTTC. The gene calls are TRBV21-1 and TRBJ2-5; the D call TRBD2 from the table was never checked on the DNA. TRBV21-1 is an annotated pseudogene. This CDR3 spans 19 amino acids.

The chain is built from TRBV7-2 and TRBJ2-7; possibly TRBD2 for D (5 bases). Trimming took off 1 base at V and 3 bases at J, with 13 bases between the two ends. Germline CDR1 reads SGHTA; CDR2 reads FQGNSA. This CDR3 comprises 15 residues. The CDR3 loop reads CASSLDTGENYEQYF. In DNA, the CDR3 is TGTGCCAGCAGCTTAGATACCGGGGAGAACTACGAGCAGTACTTC.

The chain links TRBV2 to TRBJ2-7, with D tentatively TRBD1 or TRBD2 (5 bases each). V was trimmed by 8 bases and J by 2 bases, leaving 16 bases between them. Germline V gene sequence: CDR1 SNHLY, CDR2 FYNNEI. This CDR3 has 14 amino acids. The CDR3, as DNA: TGTGCCAGCCGTGGGACGGCGAGGCCCTACGAGCAGTACTTC. Its protein product is CASRGTARPYEQYF.

This clone was seen at least ten times. The chain combines TRBV20-1 with TRBJ1-2; D call uncertain. The length of the CDR3 is 11 residues. In germline, CDR1 is DFQATT, CDR2 SNEGSKA (reference sequence). Trimming removed 3 bases at V and 5 bases at J, with 7 bases between. CDR3 in amino acids: CSASWQYGYTF. CDR3 DNA: TGCAGTGCTAGTTGGCAATATGGCTACACCTTC.

The chain uses TRBV28 and TRBJ2-7; D is possibly TRBD1 (6 bases). The CDR3 extends over 16 amino acids. Trimming took 1 base from V and 2 from J, leaving 15 bases between them. The germline CDR1 and CDR2 sequences are MDHEN and SYDVKM. The DNA of the CDR3 is TGTGCCAGCAGTTTATCAGACAGGTTGATCCCCTACGAGCAGTACTTC. It codes for CASSLSDRLIPYEQYF.

This clone was counted ten times or more. The chain joins TRBV12-2 to TRBJ2-1; TRBD1 is taken as the D call from the table, unchecked against the DNA. TRBV12-2 is a known pseudogene. CDR3 size: 14 residues. The CDR3: CARWPAGRSNEQFF. DNA for the CDR3: TGTGCAAGGTGGCCGGCTGGGCGTTCCAATGAGCAGTTCTTC.